This is a list of T cell receptor beta chains from one sample in a study of blood T cell repertoires in COVID-19. Assay: immunoSEQ multiplex PCR; the TCRdb copy retains only in-frame clones and omits some. Here the sample spans fewer than 200,000 clones, around 83% being singletons. The specimen was peripheral blood. These receptors came from an older woman with COVID-19, enrolled during active disease. CDR3s include the opening cysteine and the closing phenylalanine or tryptophan. Each record gives: D gene, clone size, J gene, V gene, CDR3 protein, CDR3 DNA. The D gene is left open where the match is weak. Size is stated for part of the rows, as once, few or many counts, or as a class when the clone is expanded.

>TRBD1|NA|TRBJ1-1|TRBV30
CAWSGTGNTEAFF
TGTGCCTGGTCCGGGACAGGGAACACTGAAGCTTTCTTT
>TRBD2|NA|TRBJ2-2|TRBV5-4
CASSFEREGELFF
TGTGCCAGCAGCTTCGAGCGGGAGGGGGAGCTGTTTTTT
>TRBD1|NA|TRBJ2-2|TRBV4-3
CASSRAVDRSSRELFF
TGCGCCAGCAGCCGGGCAGTGGACAGGAGTTCCCGGGAGCTGTTTTTT
>TRBD1|NA|TRBJ1-4|TRBV7-2
CASSVTGEGEKLFF
TGTGCCAGCAGCGTGACAGGGGAAGGTGAAAAACTGTTTTTT
>NA|NA|TRBJ2-1|TRBV27
CASSLNYGGNEQFF
TGTGCCAGCAGTTTAAATTACGGGGGCAATGAGCAGTTCTTC
>TRBD1|NA|TRBJ1-1|TRBV28
CASSFQGAMNTEAFF
TGTGCCAGCAGTTTCCAGGGGGCGATGAACACTGAAGCTTTCTTT
>NA|NA|TRBJ2-7|TRBV7-8
CASTGGYEQYF
TGTGCCAGCACCGGGGGCTACGAGCAGTACTTC
>TRBD2|NA|TRBJ2-7|TRBV5-4
CASSLRGGREQYF
TGTGCCAGCAGCCTACGGGGAGGGCGCGAGCAGTACTTC
>NA|few|TRBJ2-5|TRBV5-8
CASSLGDQQGEWETQYF
TGTGCCAGCAGCTTGGGCGACCAACAGGGAGAGTGGGAGACCCAGTACTTC
>TRBD1|many|TRBJ2-7|TRBV19
CASSIEGGPYEQYF
TGTGCCAGTAGTATAGAAGGGGGCCCCTACGAGCAGTACTTC
>TRBD2|NA|TRBJ2-2|TRBV9
CASSGAGGGIENTGELFF
TGTGCCAGCAGCGGAGCGGGAGGGGGAATCGAAAACACCGGGGAGCTGTTTTTT
>TRBD1|NA|TRBJ2-7|TRBV18
CASSPTGQADYEQYF
TGTGCCAGCTCACCGACTGGACAGGCGGACTACGAGCAGTACTTC
>NA|NA|TRBJ2-1|TRBV18
CASSGGLALEQFF
TGTGCCAGCTCAGGCGGACTCGCCCTGGAGCAGTTCTTC
>NA|few|TRBJ2-1|TRBV30
CAWSVVRPYNEQFF
TGTGCCTGGAGTGTAGTGCGCCCATACAATGAGCAGTTCTTC
>TRBD2|NA|TRBJ2-7|TRBV4-3
CASSQDRGRDYEQYF
TGCGCCAGCAGCCAAGATAGAGGGAGGGACTACGAGCAGTACTTC
>NA|NA|TRBJ2-1|TRBV29-1
CSVRVGRVGEQFF
TGCAGCGTCCGAGTAGGCAGGGTCGGTGAGCAGTTCTTC
>NA|NA|TRBJ1-2|TRBV10-3
CAIRIDRGGGYTF
TGTGCCATCAGGATAGACAGAGGGGGAGGCTACACCTTC
>NA|NA|TRBJ2-7|TRBV7-8
CASSLGTGQPTEQYF
TGTGCCAGCAGCTTAGGCACGGGACAACCCACCGAGCAGTACTTC
>TRBD1|NA|TRBJ2-7|TRBV28
CASSSRTGSYEQYF
TGTGCCAGCAGTTCCCGGACAGGTTCCTACGAGCAGTACTTC
>TRBD1|NA|TRBJ1-2|TRBV28
CASSSAGQGAAYTF
TGTGCCAGCAGTTCGGCAGGACAGGGGGCCGCCTACACCTTC
>NA|NA|TRBJ2-5|TRBV5-1
CASSWTAPQETQYF
TGCGCCAGCAGCTGGACAGCCCCTCAAGAGACCCAGTACTTC
>NA|NA|TRBJ2-3|TRBV11-2
CASSLGGPRDTQYF
TGTGCCAGCAGCCTCGGAGGCCCGCGGGATACGCAGTATTTT
>TRBD1|NA|TRBJ1-5|TRBV20-1
CSASDRDRSLIGQPQHF
TGCAGTGCTAGTGACCGGGACAGGAGTCTTATTGGGCAGCCCCAGCATTTT
>NA|NA|TRBJ2-6|TRBV7-2
CASSLLGQSGSGANVLTF
TGTGCCAGCAGCCTACTAGGGCAGTCCGGTTCTGGGGCCAACGTCCTGACTTTC
>NA|NA|TRBJ1-2|TRBV5-5
CASSLALGQQNYGYTF
TGTGCCAGCAGCTTGGCCCTAGGACAGCAAAACTATGGCTACACCTTC
>TRBD2|NA|TRBJ2-1|TRBV4-1
CASSQLSGTSGYNEQFF
TGCGCCAGCAGCCAACTTTCCGGGACTAGCGGTTACAATGAGCAGTTCTTC
>TRBD1|NA|TRBJ2-7|TRBV5-4
CASSPGDRVYEQYF
TGTGCCAGCAGCCCTGGGGACAGGGTCTACGAGCAGTACTTC
>TRBD1|NA|TRBJ1-3|TRBV9
CASSVTPGTGSGNTIYF
TGTGCCAGCAGCGTAACACCCGGGACAGGGAGTGGAAACACCATATATTTT
>NA|NA|TRBJ1-1|TRBV27
CASSLPTISTEAFF
TGTGCCAGCAGTTTACCAACAATATCTACTGAAGCTTTCTTT
>NA|NA|TRBJ1-1|TRBV12-3/TRBV12-4
CASSGQLNTEAFF
TGTGCCAGCAGTGGACAGCTGAACACTGAAGCTTTCTTT
>TRBD2|NA|TRBJ2-3|TRBV18
CASSPGGSRAPDTQYF
TGTGCCAGCTCACCAGGCGGGAGTCGGGCCCCAGATACGCAGTATTTT
>NA|NA|TRBJ2-1|TRBV24-1
CATSRAGSYNEQFF
TGTGCCACTAGCAGGGCGGGGTCCTACAATGAGCAGTTCTTC
>NA|NA|TRBJ2-3|TRBV12-3/TRBV12-4
CASTVFETDTQYF
TGTGCCAGCACAGTTTTCGAAACAGATACGCAGTATTTT
>NA|NA|TRBJ2-6|TRBV28
CASTSGSGANVLTF
TGTGCCAGCACCTCGGGCTCTGGGGCCAACGTCCTGACTTTC
>NA|NA|TRBJ2-5|TRBV18
CASSPSPFGTQYF
TGTGCCAGCTCACCGTCTCCGTTCGGGACCCAGTACTTC
>NA|NA|TRBJ1-6|TRBV2
CASSGFGGSMNSPLHF
TGTGCCAGCAGTGGGTTTGGGGGGTCGATGAATTCACCCCTCCACTTT
>NA|NA|TRBJ2-1|TRBV19
CASSRTPYKRSSYNEQFF
TGTGCCAGTAGTAGGACTCCTTACAAAAGAAGCTCCTACAATGAGCAGTTCTTC
>NA|NA|TRBJ1-4|TRBV3-1/TRBV3-2
CASSQDSGGPTNEKLFF
TGTGCCAGCAGCCAAGACAGTGGGGGCCCAACTAATGAAAAACTGTTTTTT
>NA|NA|TRBJ1-1|TRBV3-1/TRBV3-2
CASSPRGSGTEAFF
TGTGCCAGCAGCCCCAGGGGATCAGGCACTGAAGCTTTCTTT
>NA|NA|TRBJ1-1|TRBV2
CASRSYSEAFF
TGTGCCAGCAGGTCTTATAGTGAAGCTTTCTTT
>NA|NA|TRBJ2-7|TRBV21-1
CASSALRDRPYEQYF
TGTGCCAGCAGCGCGCTCCGGGACAGACCCTACGAGCAGTACTTC
>TRBD1|few|TRBJ1-1|TRBV19
CASRNRGARRAFF
TGTGCCAGTAGAAACAGGGGCGCCCGGAGAGCTTTCTTT
>TRBD2|NA|TRBJ2-1|TRBV5-4
CASSLGGRTSGRASEQFF
TGTGCCAGCAGCTTGGGAGGACGGACTAGCGGGAGGGCCAGTGAGCAGTTCTTC
>TRBD1|NA|TRBJ2-1|TRBV15
CATSSPTGTGGIYEQFF
TGTGCCACCAGCAGTCCCACCGGGACAGGGGGCATCTATGAGCAGTTCTTC
>TRBD2|once|TRBJ2-1|TRBV5-1
CASSPAGSDYNEQFF
TGCGCCAGCAGCCCAGCGGGATCTGACTACAATGAGCAGTTCTTC
>TRBD2|NA|TRBJ2-4|TRBV5-6
CASSRSLQREAEF
TGTGCCAGCAGCAGAAGCCTTCAGCGGGAGGCCGAGTTC
>TRBD2|once|TRBJ2-1|TRBV15
CATSTPLAESSYNEQFF
TGTGCCACCAGCACCCCCCTAGCGGAGAGCTCCTACAATGAGCAGTTCTTC
>TRBD1|NA|TRBJ2-4|TRBV28
CASSPGTVKIQYF
TGTGCCAGCAGTCCCGGGACAGTGAAAATTCAGTACTTC
>NA|few|TRBJ1-1|TRBV28
CASSPPNTGFNTEAFF
TGTGCCAGCAGTCCCCCAAACACAGGGTTTAACACTGAAGCTTTCTTT
>NA|NA|TRBJ1-3|TRBV5-4
CASSREAAGNTIYF
TGTGCCAGCAGCAGGGAGGCTGCTGGAAACACCATATATTTT
>TRBD2|NA|TRBJ2-5|TRBV5-4
CASSPMTSGRQETQYF
TGTGCCAGCAGCCCTATGACTAGCGGGAGGCAAGAGACCCAGTACTTC
>NA|NA|TRBJ2-5|TRBV7-2
CASSLISQETQYF
TGTGCCAGCAGCCTTATCAGTCAAGAGACCCAGTACTTC
>NA|few|TRBJ1-5|TRBV11-2
CASSPAGIGPQHF
TGTGCCAGCAGCCCGGCCGGGATTGGGCCCCAGCATTTT